The next 21 T cell receptor beta chains were all read from a single sample in a study of blood T cell repertoires in COVID-19. Some clones are missing from TCRdb's copy, which holds only in-frame ones; the method was immunoSEQ multiplex PCR. The profile covers 250,000 to 300,000 clones, with around 89% appearing a single time and approximately 2% taken by the ten largest. The material sequenced was PBMCs or T cells enriched from blood (not recorded which). The receptors were sampled from a woman in her sixties in a cohort exposed to, infected with or recovered from COVID-19 (not recorded which).

The rearrangement uses TRBV19 and TRBJ2-7; D might be TRBD1 (5 bases). Trimming cost V 10 bases and J 9 bases, with 25 bases left between them. Germline lookup yields CDR1 LNHDA and CDR2 SQIVND (reference sequence). CDR3 length equals 14 residues. The CDR3 reads CATPPRAASRVQYF. The CDR3 bases are TGTGCCACCCCCCCCAGGGCCGCGTCTAGGGTGCAGTACTTC.

J is TRBJ2-3 and V is TRBV10-3; 11 positions match TRBD2. Trimming took 2 bases from V and 7 from J; bases not matched to a gene: 11. Germline values: CDR1 ENHRY, CDR2 SYGVKD. This CDR3 has 17 amino acids. CDR3 in amino acids: CAISEAGLAGPLNTQYF. DNA for the CDR3: TGTGCCATCAGTGAGGCAGGACTAGCGGGCCCCTTGAATACGCAGTATTTT.

As DNA, the CDR3 is TGTGCCAGCAGTCCACCGGGACAGCACTATGGCTACACCTTC. This codes for CASSPPGQHYGYTF. The chain joins TRBV28 to TRBJ1-2; 7 bases are a match to TRBD1. The J segment lost 3 bases and the V segment lost 5 bases, leaving 6 bases of the junction unmatched. This CDR3 contains 14 residues. Germline V gene lookup returns CDR1 MDHEN and CDR2 SYDVKM.

This rearrangement joins TRBV24-1 to TRBJ2-3; 10 bases match TRBD2. Trimming at V came to 6 bases and at J to 4 bases, leaving 15 bases not matched to a gene. Germline V lookup: CDR1 KGHDR, CDR2 SFDVKD. The CDR3 totals 18 residues. This CDR3 is CATSPASGSGGHPDTQYF. The CDR3 coding sequence is TGTGCCACCAGTCCGGCTAGCGGGAGTGGTGGGCACCCAGATACGCAGTATTTT.

This chain joins TRBV19 and TRBJ2-7, with D possibly TRBD1 on 5 matching bases. The CDR3 loop spans 12 amino acids. Deletions cut 5 bases from V and 3 bases from J, with 8 bases between. Germline loops: CDR1 LNHDA, CDR2 SQIVND (reference sequence). In DNA form, the CDR3 reads TGTGCCAGTAGTCCGACAGACTACGAGCAGTACTTC. It specifies CASSPTDYEQYF. Supplemented by reference TRBV19 and TRBJ2-7, the full variable domain reads DGGITQSPKYLFRKEGQNVTLSCEQNLNHDAMYWYRQDPGQGLRLIYYSQIVNDFQKGDIAEGYSVSREKKESFPLTVTSAQKNPTAFYLCASSPTDYEQYFGPGTRLTVT.

The J gene is TRBJ2-7, the V gene TRBV10-2, with 12 bases lining up with TRBD1. The length of the CDR3 is 15 residues. V lost 3 bases to trimming and J lost 7 bases; unmatched junction nucleotides: 7. CDR1 is WSHSY, CDR2 SAAADI, per germline. The CDR3 DNA sequence: TGCGCCAGCAGTGATCCGGGACAGGGGGCGAGGGAGCAGTACTTC. This gives the protein CASSDPGQGAREQYF.

This chain connects TRBV27 to TRBJ2-3; the match to TRBD1 covers 10 bases. Germline lookup yields CDR1 MNHEY and CDR2 SMNVEV (reference sequence). The CDR3 extends over 16 amino acids. V lost 2 bases to trimming and J lost 3 bases; unmatched junction nucleotides: 5. This CDR3 reads CASSLLDRGITDTQYF. CDR3 DNA: TGTGCCAGCAGTTTACTGGACAGGGGGATAACAGATACGCAGTATTTT.

The chain employs TRBV4-3 and TRBJ1-1; maybe TRBD1 (6 bases). V lost 1 base, J lost 6 bases, and 12 bases lay in between. CDR3 length: 14 residues. Looked up from germline, CDR1 is LGHNA and CDR2 is YSLEER. CDR3 nucleotide sequence: TGCGCCAGCAGCCAAGGGACGAAGGGGGCTGAAGCTTTCTTT. This sequence encodes CASSQGTKGAEAFF.

The rearrangement joins TRBV6-1 to TRBJ2-7, with 7 bases matching TRBD2. Trimming cost V 2 bases and J 7 bases; bases outside gene matches: 8. This CDR3 has 14 amino acids. Looked up from germline, CDR1 is MNHNS and CDR2 is SASEGT. CDR3: CASSESGNLREQYF. The CDR3 DNA reads as TGTGCCAGCAGTGAAAGCGGGAACTTGCGGGAGCAGTACTTC.

The CDR3 nucleotides read TGTGCCAGCACCCCGGGACAGGGGGCGCGAGCTAATGAAAAACTGTTTTTT. Protein product: CASTPGQGARANEKLFF. The V and J genes are TRBV25-1 and TRBJ1-4; 12 bases agree with TRBD1. V dropped 7 bases and J dropped 3; count of bases not matched to a gene: 9. The V gene's germline CDR1 is MGHDK and CDR2 SYGVNS. CDR3 size: 17 residues.

This chain connects TRBV2 to TRBJ2-7; 8 positions agree with TRBD2. The CDR3 consists of 14 residues. With V trimmed by 7 bases and J by 7 bases, 12 bases remained unmatched. CDR1 is SNHLY and CDR2 is FYNNEI in the germline V gene. The CDR3 protein is CASTGRAGVGEQYF. DNA of the CDR3: TGTGCCAGCACGGGGCGAGCGGGAGTCGGTGAGCAGTACTTC.

Concerning this clone: The junction shows a germline mismatch at one end, possibly a read error. J is TRBJ2-7 and V is TRBV7-3; 9 positions match TRBD1. This CDR3 has 15 residues. The germline gives CDR1 SGHTA, CDR2 FQGTGA. CDR3 amino acids: CASSLSPDRGVERYF. CDR3 in DNA: TGTGCCAGCAGCTTAAGCCCGGACAGGGGAGTCGAGCGGTACTTC.

The CDR3 coding sequence is TGTGCCAGTAGTATCAGGGACAGGGGGCTCGTTCGCACTGAAGCTTTCTTT. Translating it yields CASSIRDRGLVRTEAFF. The chain uses TRBV19 and TRBJ1-1; 12 bases agree with TRBD1. The germline V gene encodes CDR1 LNHDA and CDR2 SQIVND (reference sequence). This CDR3 is built from 17 residues. The V and J ends lost 3 bases and 4 bases, in that order; junction bases with no gene match: 9.

The V call is TRBV10-2, the J call TRBJ2-7; D perhaps matches TRBD1 (5 bases). The germline CDR1 and CDR2 sequences are WSHSY and SAAADI. This CDR3 region has 13 residues. V lost 3 bases and J 5 bases, leaving 11 bases between the germline ends. The CDR3 nucleotides are TGCGCCAGCAGTGACCCACAGGACCACGAGCAGTACTTC. Protein sequence: CASSDPQDHEQYF.

The chain couples TRBV12-5 to TRBJ2-1; 13 nucleotides align to TRBD2. V lost 7 bases and J lost 4; bases outside the gene matches: 10. The CDR3 extends over 17 amino acids. From germline, CDR1 is LGHNT and CDR2 FRNRAP. In DNA form, the CDR3 reads TGTGCTAGTGCCCCCATTCCGGGACTAGCGGGGTACAATGAGCAGTTCTTC. Its protein is CASAPIPGLAGYNEQFF.

This clone was picked up one time. V gene TRBV7-2 combines with J gene TRBJ2-3; 10 bases align to TRBD2. Germline-derived CDR1 and CDR2 are SGHTA and FQGNSA. The ends lost 5 bases at V and 4 bases at J; junction bases unmatched: 6. The CDR3 is 15 amino acids. DNA for the CDR3: TGTGCCAGCAGCCCGGGACTAGCGAACTCAGATACGCAGTATTTT. This codes for CASSPGLANSDTQYF.

The chain has TRBV7-2 and TRBJ2-5; TRBD2 matches 9 bases. The CDR3 extends over 14 amino acids. With V trimmed by 8 bases and J by 6 bases, 10 bases remained unmatched. Germline CDR1 is SGHTA and CDR2 is FQGNSA. CDR3 protein: CASSRGGEKKTQYF. The CDR3 DNA is TGTGCCAGCTCCCGCGGGGGGGAGAAGAAGACCCAGTACTTC.

This clone was counted only a few times. This sequence joins TRBV28 and TRBJ1-5, with no clear D. The CDR3 spans 14 residues. The germline CDR1 and CDR2 sequences are MDHEN and SYDVKM. V lost 6 bases to trimming and J lost 6 bases, with 15 bases between them. The CDR3 DNA reads TGTGCCAGCAGGACTGCGGGGTCCGGTCAGCCCCAGCATTTT. It codes for CASRTAGSGQPQHF.

This rearrangement joins TRBV28 to TRBJ2-1; 7 bases align to TRBD2. The germline V gene has CDR1 MDHEN and CDR2 SYDVKM. Losses at the gene ends were 10 bases for V and 1 base for J; bases not matched to a gene: 7. CDR3 length: 14 amino acids. DNA of the CDR3: TGTGCCATCGCGGGAGTAGGATCCTACAATGAGCAGTTCTTC. As protein: CAIAGVGSYNEQFF.

The genes are TRBV18 and TRBJ2-1, with 7 positions matching TRBD2. Germline lookup yields CDR1 KGHSH and CDR2 LQKENI. CDR3 length equals 14 residues. Trimming at V came to 3 bases and at J to 6 bases, leaving 5 bases not matched to a gene. The CDR3 is CASSPGAGVNEQFF. CDR3 coding DNA: TGTGCCAGCTCACCGGGTGCGGGAGTCAATGAGCAGTTCTTC.

The CDR3 region has the DNA TGTGCCAGCATGTTCCCCTCCACTAGCGGGTGGAATCCGGATACGCAGTATTTT. Residues: CASMFPSTSGWNPDTQYF. This chain uses TRBV7-8 with TRBJ2-3, with TRBD2 identical over 9 bases. CDR3 length equals 18 residues. Germline assignment: CDR1 SGHVS and CDR2 FQNEAQ. V shed 7 bases, J shed 6 bases, and the junction held 20 bases outside the gene matches. The full variable domain, its missing parts supplied by reference TRBV7-8 and TRBJ2-3, is GAGVSQSPRYKVAKRGQDVALRCDPISGHVSLFWYQQALGQGPEFLTYFQNEAQLDKSGLPSDRFFAERPEGSVSTLKIQRTQQEDSAVYLCASMFPSTSGWNPDTQYFGPGTRLTVL.